The present TCR beta chain was sequenced within a study of T cells in Graves' hyperthyroidism and ophthalmopathy. TCR beta CDR3 sequences were amplified from RNA transcripts. The HTBI primer set was used in a first-round RT-PCR of the TCR CDR3. TCRdb re-derived calls from the multiplex PCR reads in MiXCR, one entry per CDR3 protein. The sample shows about 640,000 distinct CDR3 sequences, about 15% of them seen only once. In this sample, this clonotype turned up many times. Sequencing was performed on blood. This TCR was recovered from a woman between 45 and 60 years old with Graves' ophthalmopathy.

The CDR3 protein is CAISSEPGLAGYRSTDTQYF. CDR3 nucleotide sequence: TGTGCCATCAGTTCTGAACCGGGACTAGCAGGGTATAGGAGCACAGATACGCAGTATTTT. The rearrangement links TRBV10-3 to TRBJ2-3; TRBD2 matches at 9 bases. CDR1 and CDR2 (germline): ENHRY, SYGVKD. Unmatched junction bases numbered 18, after V lost 5 bases and J lost 0 bases. The CDR3 runs 20 residues.